The TCR beta chain described here comes from a study of blood T cell repertoires in COVID-19. This clone was seen ten or more times. V dropped 4 bases and J dropped 5; count of bases not matched to a gene: 6. Germline V gene lookup returns CDR1 SGHNT and CDR2 YYREEE (reference sequence). The CDR3 totals 14 residues. Each participant's cohort was designated according to participant-reported clinical history. The repertoire was sequenced with immunoSEQ multiplex PCR; TCRdb's copy has only in-frame clones and lacks some. The table shows hundreds of thousands of clones, with under 90% occurring only once.

The chain employs TRBV5-4 and TRBJ1-2; 9 positions match TRBD1. Material for sequencing was PBMCs or T cells enriched from blood (not recorded which). The TCR comes from a man aged 25 to 40 who had recovered from COVID-19. The CDR3: CASSPPDRGYGYTF. CDR3 sequence (DNA): TGTGCCAGCAGCCCCCCCGACAGGGGGTATGGCTACACCTTC.